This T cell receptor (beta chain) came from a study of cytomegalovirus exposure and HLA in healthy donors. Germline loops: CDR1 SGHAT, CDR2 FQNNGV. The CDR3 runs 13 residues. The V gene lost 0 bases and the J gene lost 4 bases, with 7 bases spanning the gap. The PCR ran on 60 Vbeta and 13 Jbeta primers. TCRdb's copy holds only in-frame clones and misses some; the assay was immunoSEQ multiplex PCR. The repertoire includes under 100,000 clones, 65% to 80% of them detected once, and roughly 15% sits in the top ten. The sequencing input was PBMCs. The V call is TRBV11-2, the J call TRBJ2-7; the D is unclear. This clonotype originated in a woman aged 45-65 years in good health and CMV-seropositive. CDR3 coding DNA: TGTGCCAGCAGCTTAGATCTAACTTACGAGCAGTACTTC. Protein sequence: CASSLDLTYEQYF.